The present T cell receptor beta chain was sequenced within a study of post-analysis software for immune sequencing data. Study-level results: The study found TRBV5-6, TRBV5-1 and TRBV20-1 among roughly 5 TRBV segments more frequent in patients than controls. Multiple sclerosis patients had significantly lower normalized Chao1 diversity than controls.

Unique molecular identifiers featured in each of the TCR beta cDNA libraries. The T cell input of about 0.85 to 10 million gave about 500,000 cDNA molecules. TCRdb used MiXCR to reprocess the PCR reads, holding one entry per CDR3 protein. The table records approximately 690,000 distinct CDR3 sequences, approximately 60% of them present only once. Comments on this clonotype: The antigen remains undetermined.

V lost 2 bases to trimming and J lost 3 bases, with 8 bases between them. This CDR3 contains 14 residues. The sequencing input was blood. V and J are TRBV12-3 or TRBV12-4 and TRBJ2-1; no firm D call. The TCR comes from a girl under 10 years old with multiple sclerosis. The CDR3 DNA sequence: TGTGCCAGCAGTTTACTGTCTCGCTACAATGAGCAGTTCTTC. Protein: CASSLLSRYNEQFF.